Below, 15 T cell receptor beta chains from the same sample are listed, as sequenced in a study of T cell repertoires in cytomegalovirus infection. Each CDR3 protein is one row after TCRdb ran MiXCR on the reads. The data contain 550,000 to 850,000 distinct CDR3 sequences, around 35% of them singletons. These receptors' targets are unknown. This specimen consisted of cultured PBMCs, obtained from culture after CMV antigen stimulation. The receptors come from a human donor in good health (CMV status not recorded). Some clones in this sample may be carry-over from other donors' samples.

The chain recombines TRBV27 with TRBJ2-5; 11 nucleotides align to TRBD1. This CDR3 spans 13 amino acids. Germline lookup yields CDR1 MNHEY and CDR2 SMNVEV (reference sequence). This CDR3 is CVTGTGGDEAQYF. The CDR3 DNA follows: TGTGTCACCGGGACAGGGGGGGATGAGGCCCAGTACTTC.

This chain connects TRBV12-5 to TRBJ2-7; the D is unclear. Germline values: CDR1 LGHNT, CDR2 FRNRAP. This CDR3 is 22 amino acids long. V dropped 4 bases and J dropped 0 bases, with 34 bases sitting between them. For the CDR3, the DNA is TGTGCTAGTGGTTCCCCCCCATCTCCAATACAACTCCCCCAATACAACTCCTACGAGCAGTACTTC. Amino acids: CASGSPPSPIQLPQYNSYEQYF. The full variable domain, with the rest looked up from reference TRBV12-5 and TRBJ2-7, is DARVTQTPRHKVTEMGQEVTMRCQPILGHNTVFWYRQTMMQGLELLAYFRNRAPLDDSGMPKDRFSAEMPDATLATLKIQPSEPRDSAVYFCASGSPPSPIQLPQYNSYEQYFGPGTRLTVT.

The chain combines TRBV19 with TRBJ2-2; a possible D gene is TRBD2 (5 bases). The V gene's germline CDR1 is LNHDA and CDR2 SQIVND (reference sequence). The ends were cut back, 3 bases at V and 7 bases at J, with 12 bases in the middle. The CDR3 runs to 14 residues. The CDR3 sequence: CASSILGNGGELFF. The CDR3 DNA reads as TGTGCCAGTAGTATTCTCGGGAACGGCGGGGAGCTGTTTTTT.

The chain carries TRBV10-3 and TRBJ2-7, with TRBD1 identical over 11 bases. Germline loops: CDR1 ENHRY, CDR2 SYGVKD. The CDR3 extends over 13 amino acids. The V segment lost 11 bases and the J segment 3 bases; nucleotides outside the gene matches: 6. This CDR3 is CALRTGGNYEQYF. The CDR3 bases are TGTGCCCTTCGGACAGGGGGCAACTACGAGCAGTACTTC.

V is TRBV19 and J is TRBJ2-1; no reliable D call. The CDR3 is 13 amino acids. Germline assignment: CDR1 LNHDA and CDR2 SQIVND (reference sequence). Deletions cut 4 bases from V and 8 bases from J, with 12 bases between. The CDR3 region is CASSKRLADEQFF. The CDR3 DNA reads TGTGCCAGTAGTAAAAGACTCGCGGATGAGCAGTTCTTC.

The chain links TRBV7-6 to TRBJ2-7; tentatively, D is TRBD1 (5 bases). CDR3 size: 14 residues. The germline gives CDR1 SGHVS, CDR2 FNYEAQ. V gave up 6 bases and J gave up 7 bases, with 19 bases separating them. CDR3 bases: TGTGCCAGCAGTCCTAGACAGCATCGAAGGGAGCAGTACTTC. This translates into CASSPRQHRREQYF.

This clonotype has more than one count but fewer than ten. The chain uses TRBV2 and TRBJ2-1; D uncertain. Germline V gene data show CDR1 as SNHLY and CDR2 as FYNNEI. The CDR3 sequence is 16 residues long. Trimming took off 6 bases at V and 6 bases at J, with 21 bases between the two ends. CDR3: CASSSRPLREGNEQFF. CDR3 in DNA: TGTGCCAGCAGCTCCCGACCTCTAAGGGAAGGCAATGAGCAGTTCTTC.

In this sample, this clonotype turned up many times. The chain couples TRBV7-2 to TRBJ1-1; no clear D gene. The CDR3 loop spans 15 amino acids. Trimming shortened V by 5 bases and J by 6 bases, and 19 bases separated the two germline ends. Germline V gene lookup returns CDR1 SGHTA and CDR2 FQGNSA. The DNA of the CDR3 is TGTGCCAGCAGCCCAGCTAGGTCCCGAGGCGCTGAAGCTTTCTTT. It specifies CASSPARSRGAEAFF.

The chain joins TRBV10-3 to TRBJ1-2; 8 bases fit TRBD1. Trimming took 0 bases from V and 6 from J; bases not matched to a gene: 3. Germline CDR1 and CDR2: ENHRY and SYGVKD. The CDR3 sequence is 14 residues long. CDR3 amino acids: CAISESTGVDGYTF. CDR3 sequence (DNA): TGTGCCATCAGTGAGTCGACAGGGGTGGATGGCTACACCTTC.

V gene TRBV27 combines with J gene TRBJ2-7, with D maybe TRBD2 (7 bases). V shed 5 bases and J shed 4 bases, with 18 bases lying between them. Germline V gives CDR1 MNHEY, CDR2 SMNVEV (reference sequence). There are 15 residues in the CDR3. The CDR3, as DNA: TGTGCCAGCAGTCCGCGGCGGGGGCCAGGTTACGAGCAGTACTTC. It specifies CASSPRRGPGYEQYF.

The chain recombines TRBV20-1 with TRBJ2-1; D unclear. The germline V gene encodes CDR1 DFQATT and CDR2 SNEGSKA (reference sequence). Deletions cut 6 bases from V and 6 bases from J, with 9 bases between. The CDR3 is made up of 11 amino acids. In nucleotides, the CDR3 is TGCAGTGCACTGACTGTCAATGAGCAGTTCTTC. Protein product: CSALTVNEQFF.

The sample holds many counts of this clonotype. CDR3 nucleotide sequence: TGTGCCAGCAGCTTAGCATTACGATCGGGAGATACGCAGTATTTT. This gives the protein CASSLALRSGDTQYF. V usage is TRBV7-2 and J usage is TRBJ2-3; D unresolved. Germline lookup yields CDR1 SGHTA and CDR2 FQGNSA. V shed 0 bases and J shed 5 bases, with 12 bases lying between them. The CDR3 is 15 amino acids.

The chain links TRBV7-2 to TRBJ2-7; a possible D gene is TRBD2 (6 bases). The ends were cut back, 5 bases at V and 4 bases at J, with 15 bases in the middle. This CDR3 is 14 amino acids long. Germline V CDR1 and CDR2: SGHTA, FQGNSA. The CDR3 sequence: CASSLLNRGYEQYF. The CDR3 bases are TGTGCCAGCAGCCTTCTTAACCGGGGGTACGAGCAGTACTTC.

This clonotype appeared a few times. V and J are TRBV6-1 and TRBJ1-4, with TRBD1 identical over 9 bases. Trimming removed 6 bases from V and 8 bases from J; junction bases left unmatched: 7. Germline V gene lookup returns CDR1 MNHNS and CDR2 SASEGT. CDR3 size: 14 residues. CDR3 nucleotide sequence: TGTGCCAGCAGCCGGACAGGGGCGGCCGAAAAACTGTTTTTT. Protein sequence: CASSRTGAAEKLFF.

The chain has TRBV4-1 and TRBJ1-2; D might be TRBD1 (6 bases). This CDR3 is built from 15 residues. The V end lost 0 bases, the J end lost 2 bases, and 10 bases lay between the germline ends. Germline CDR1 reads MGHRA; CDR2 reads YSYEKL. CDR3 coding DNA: TGCGCCAGCAGCCAAGAAAGGGGGGGAAACTATGGCTACACCTTC. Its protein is CASSQERGGNYGYTF.